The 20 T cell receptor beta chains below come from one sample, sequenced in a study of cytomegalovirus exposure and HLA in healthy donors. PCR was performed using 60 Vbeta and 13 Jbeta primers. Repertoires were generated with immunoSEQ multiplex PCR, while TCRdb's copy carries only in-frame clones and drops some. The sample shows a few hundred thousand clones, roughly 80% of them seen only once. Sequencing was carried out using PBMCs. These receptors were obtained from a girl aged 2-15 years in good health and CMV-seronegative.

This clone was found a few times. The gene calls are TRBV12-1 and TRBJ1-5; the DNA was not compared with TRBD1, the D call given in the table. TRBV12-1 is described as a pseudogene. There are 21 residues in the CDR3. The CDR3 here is CASSSIRDRPKTNYSNQPQHF. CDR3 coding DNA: TGTGCCAGCAGCAGTATCCGGGACAGGCCGAAAACTAACTATAGCAATCAGCCCCAGCATTTT.

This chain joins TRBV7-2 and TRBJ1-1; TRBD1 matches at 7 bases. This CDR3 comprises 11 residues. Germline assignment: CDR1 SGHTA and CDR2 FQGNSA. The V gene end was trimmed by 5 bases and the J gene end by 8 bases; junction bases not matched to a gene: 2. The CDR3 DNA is TGTGCCAGCAGCCCAGGGGGAGAAGCTTTCTTT. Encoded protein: CASSPGGEAFF.

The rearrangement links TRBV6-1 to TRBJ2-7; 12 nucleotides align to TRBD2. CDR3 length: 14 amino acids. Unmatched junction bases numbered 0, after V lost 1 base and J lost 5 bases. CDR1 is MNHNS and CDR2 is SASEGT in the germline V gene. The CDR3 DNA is TGTGCCAGCAGTGAAGGACTAGCGGGGGACGAGCAGTACTTC. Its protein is CASSEGLAGDEQYF.

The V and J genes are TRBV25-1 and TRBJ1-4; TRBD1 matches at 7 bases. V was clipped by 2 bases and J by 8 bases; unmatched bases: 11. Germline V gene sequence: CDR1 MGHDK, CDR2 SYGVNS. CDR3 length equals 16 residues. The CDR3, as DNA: TGTGCCAGCAGTGAAAACAGGGGCGCAATCTTGGAAAAACTGTTTTTT. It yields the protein CASSENRGAILEKLFF.

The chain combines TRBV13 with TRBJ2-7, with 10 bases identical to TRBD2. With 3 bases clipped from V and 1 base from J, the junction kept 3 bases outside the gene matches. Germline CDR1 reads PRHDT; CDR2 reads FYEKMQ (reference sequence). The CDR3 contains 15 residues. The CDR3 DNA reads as TGTGCCAGCAGCTTGTCTAGCGGGAGTTCCTACGAGCAGTACTTC. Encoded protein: CASSLSSGSSYEQYF.

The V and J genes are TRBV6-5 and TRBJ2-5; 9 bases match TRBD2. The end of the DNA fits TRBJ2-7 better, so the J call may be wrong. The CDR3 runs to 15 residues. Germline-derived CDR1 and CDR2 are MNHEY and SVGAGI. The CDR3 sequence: CASSYSSGSSYEQYF. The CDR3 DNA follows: TGTGCCAGCAGTTACTCTAGCGGGAGTTCCTACGAGCAGTACTTC.

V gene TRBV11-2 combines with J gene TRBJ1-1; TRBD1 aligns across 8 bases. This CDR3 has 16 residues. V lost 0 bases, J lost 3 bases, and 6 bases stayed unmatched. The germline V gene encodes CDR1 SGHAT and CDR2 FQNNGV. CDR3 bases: TGTGCCAGCAGCTTAGATCCCGGACAGGGTGACACTGAAGCTTTCTTT. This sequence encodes CASSLDPGQGDTEAFF.

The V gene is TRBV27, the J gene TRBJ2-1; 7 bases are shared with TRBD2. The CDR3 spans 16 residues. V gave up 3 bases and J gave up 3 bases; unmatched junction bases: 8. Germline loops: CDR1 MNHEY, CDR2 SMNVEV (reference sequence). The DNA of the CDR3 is TGTGCCAGCAGTTTCCTCGGCGGGGGACTCTACAATGAGCAGTTCTTC. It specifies CASSFLGGGLYNEQFF.

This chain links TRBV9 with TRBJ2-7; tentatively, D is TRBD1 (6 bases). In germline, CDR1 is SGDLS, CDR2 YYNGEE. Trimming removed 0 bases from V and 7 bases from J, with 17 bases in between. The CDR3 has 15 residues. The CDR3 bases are TGTGCCAGCAGCGTAGCTCGGGCAGGGGTTGGTGAGCAGTACTTC. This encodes CASSVARAGVGEQYF.

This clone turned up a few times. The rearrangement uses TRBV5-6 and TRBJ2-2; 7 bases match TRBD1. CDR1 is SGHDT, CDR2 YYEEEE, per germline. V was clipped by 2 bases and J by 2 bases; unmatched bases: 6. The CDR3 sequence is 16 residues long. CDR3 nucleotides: TGTGCCAGCAGCTTCTACAGGGGCAGTAACACCGGGGAGCTGTTTTTT. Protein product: CASSFYRGSNTGELFF.

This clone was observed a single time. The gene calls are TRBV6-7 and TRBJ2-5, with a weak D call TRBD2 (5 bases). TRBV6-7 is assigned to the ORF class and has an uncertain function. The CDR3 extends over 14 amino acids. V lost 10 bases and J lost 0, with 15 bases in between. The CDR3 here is CATLGLAHQETQYF. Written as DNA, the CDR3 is TGTGCCACCTTAGGGCTAGCCCACCAAGAGACCCAGTACTTC.

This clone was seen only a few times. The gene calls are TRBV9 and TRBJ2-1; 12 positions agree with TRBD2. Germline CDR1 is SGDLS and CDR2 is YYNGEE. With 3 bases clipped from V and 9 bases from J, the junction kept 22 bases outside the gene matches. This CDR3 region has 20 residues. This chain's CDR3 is CASSDNRLAGVNSLLSEQFF. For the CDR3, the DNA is TGTGCCAGCAGCGACAATCGACTAGCGGGAGTTAATAGTCTATTAAGTGAGCAGTTCTTC.

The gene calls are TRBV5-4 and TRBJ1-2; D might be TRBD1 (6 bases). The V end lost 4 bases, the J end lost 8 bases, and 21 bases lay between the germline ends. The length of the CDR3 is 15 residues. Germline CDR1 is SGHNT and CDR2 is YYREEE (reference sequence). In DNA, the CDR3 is TGTGCCAGCAGCCCCGCGGGGGTAGGGGGTTACGGCTACACCTTC. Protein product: CASSPAGVGGYGYTF.

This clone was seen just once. The CDR3 reads CASSEAENTEAFF. For the CDR3, the DNA is TGTGCCAGCAGTGAGGCGGAGAACACTGAAGCTTTCTTT. The chain joins TRBV6-1 to TRBJ1-1, with no clear D. From germline, CDR1 is MNHNS and CDR2 SASEGT. The CDR3 extends over 13 amino acids. With 3 bases removed from V and 1 base from J, the gap between germline ends came to 6 bases.

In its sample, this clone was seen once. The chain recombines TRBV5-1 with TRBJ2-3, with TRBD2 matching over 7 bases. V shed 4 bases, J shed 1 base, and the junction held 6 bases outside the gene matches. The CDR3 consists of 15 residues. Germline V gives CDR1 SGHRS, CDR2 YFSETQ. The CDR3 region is CASSPRAGRTDTQYF. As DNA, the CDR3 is TGCGCCAGCAGCCCACGAGCGGGGCGCACAGATACGCAGTATTTT.

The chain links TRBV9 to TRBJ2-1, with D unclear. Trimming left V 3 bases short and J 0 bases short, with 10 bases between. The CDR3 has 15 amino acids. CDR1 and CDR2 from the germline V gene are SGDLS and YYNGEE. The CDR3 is CASSAQPSSYNEQFF. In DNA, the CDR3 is TGTGCCAGCAGCGCCCAGCCTAGCTCCTACAATGAGCAGTTCTTC.

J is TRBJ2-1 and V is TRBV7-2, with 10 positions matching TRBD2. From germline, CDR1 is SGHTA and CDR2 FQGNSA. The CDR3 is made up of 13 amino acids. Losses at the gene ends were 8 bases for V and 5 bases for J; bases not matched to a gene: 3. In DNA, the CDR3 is TGTGCCAGCGAGCGGGGGGGAAACAATGAGCAGTTCTTC. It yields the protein CASERGGNNEQFF.

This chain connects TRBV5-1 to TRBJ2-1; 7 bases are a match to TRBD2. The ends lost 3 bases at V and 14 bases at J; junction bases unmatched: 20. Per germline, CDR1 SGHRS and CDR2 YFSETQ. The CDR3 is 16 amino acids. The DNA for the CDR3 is TGCGCCAGCAGCTGGACCCCGGGACTACGGGAGGAGATGGAGTTCTTC. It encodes CASSWTPGLREEMEFF.

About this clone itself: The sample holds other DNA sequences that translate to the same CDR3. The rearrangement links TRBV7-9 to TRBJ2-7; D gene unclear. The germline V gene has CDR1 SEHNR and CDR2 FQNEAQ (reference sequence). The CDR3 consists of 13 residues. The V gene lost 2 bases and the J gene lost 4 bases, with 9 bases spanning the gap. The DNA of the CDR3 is TGTGCCAGCAGCTTATCGGGTCTATACGAGCAGTACTTC. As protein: CASSLSGLYEQYF.

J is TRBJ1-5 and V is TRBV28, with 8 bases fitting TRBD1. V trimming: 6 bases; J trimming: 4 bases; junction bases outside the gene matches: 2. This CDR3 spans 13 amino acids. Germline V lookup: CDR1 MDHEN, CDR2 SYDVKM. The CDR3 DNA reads TGTGCCAGCAGGGACAGGGCTAATCAGCCCCAGCATTTT. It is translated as CASRDRANQPQHF.